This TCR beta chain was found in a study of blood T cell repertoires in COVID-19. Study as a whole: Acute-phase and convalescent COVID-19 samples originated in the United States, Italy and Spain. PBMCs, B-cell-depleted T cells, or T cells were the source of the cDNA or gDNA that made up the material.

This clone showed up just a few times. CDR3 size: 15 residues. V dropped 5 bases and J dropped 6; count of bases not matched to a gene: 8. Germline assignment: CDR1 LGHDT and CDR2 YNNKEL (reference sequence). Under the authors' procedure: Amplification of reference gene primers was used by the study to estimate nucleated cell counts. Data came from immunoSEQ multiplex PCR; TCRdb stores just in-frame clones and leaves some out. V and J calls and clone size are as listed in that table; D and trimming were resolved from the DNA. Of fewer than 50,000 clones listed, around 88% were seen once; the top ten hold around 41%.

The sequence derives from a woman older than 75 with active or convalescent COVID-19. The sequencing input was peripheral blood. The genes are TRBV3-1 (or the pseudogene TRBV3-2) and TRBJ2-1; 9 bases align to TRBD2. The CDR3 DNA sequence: TGTGCCAGCAGCGACGTAGCGGGAGTTCTCAATGAGCAGTTCTTC. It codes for CASSDVAGVLNEQFF.